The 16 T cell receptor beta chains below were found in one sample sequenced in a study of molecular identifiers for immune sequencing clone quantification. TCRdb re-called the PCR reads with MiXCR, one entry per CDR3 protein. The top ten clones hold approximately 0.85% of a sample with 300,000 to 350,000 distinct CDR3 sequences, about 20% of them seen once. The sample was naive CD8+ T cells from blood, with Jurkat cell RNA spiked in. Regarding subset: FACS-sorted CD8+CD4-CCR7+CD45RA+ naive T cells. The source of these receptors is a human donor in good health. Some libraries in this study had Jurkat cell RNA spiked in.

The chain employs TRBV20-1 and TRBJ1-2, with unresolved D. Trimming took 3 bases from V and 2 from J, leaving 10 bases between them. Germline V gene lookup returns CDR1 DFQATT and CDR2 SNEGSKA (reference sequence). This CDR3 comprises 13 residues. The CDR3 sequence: CSASGTENYGYTF. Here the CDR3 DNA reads TGCAGTGCTAGCGGTACCGAGAACTATGGCTACACCTTC.

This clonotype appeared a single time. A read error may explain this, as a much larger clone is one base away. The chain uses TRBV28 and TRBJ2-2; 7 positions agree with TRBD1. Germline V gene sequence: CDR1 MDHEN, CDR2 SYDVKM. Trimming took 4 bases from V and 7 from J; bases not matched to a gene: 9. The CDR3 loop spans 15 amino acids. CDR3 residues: CASSSAYRGGGELFF. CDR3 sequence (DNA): TGTGCCAGCAGTTCGGCGTACAGGGGCGGCGGGGAGCTGTTTTTT.

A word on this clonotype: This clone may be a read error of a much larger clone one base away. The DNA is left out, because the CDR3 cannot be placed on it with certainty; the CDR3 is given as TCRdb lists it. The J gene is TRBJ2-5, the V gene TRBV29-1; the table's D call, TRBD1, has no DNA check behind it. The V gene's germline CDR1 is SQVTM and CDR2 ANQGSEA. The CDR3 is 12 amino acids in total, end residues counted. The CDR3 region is CSVGTGTGPGYF.

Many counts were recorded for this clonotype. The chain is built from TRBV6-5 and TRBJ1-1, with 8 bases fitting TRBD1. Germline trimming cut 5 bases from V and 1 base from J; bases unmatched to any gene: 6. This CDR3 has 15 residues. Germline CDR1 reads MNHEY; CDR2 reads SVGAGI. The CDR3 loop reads CASSEAGGANTEAFF. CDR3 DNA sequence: TGTGCCAGCAGTGAAGCAGGGGGCGCGAACACTGAAGCTTTCTTT.

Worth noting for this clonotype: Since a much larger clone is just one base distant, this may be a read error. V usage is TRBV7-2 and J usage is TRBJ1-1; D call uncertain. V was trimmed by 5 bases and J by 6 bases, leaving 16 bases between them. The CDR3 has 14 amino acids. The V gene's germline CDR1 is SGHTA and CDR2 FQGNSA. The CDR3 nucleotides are TGTGCCAGCAGCCCGGGGATAGGGCGGGCTGAAGCTTTCTTT. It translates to CASSPGIGRAEAFF.

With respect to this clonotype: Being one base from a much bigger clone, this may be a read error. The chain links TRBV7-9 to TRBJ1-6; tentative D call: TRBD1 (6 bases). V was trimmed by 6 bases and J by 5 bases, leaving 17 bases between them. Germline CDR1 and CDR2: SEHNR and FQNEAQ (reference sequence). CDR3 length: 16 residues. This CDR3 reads CASSCLTGNHNSPLHF. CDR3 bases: TGTGCCAGCAGTTGCCTTACAGGGAACCATAATTCACCCCTCCACTTT.

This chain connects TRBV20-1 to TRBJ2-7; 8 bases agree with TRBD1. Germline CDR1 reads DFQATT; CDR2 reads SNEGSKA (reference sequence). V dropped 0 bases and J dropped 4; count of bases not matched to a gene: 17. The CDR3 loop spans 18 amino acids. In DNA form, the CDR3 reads TGCAGTGCTAGAGAGAGAGTTCCGCGGACAGGGTTCCTGTACGAGCAGTACTTC. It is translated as CSARERVPRTGFLYEQYF.

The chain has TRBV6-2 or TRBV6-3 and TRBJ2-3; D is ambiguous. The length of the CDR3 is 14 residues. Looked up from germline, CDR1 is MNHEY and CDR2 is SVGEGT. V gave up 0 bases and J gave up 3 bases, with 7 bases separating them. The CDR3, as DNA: TGTGCCAGCAGTTACTCCCAAGCGACAGATACGCAGTATTTT. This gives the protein CASSYSQATDTQYF.

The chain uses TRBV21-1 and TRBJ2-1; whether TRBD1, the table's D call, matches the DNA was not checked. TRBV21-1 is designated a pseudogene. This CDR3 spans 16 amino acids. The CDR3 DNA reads TGTGCCAGCAGCCAACGGAGACAGCGACCCTACAATGAGCAGTTCTTC. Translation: CASSQRRQRPYNEQFF.

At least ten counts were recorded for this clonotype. CDR3: CASSLRSSSYEQYF. The CDR3 bases are TGTGCCAGCAGCTTACGGAGTAGCTCCTACGAGCAGTACTTC. The V call is TRBV7-6, the J call TRBJ2-7, with no clear D. Trimming shortened V by 2 bases and J by 0 bases, and 8 bases separated the two germline ends. The CDR3 covers 14 residues. Germline CDR1 SGHVS, CDR2 FNYEAQ.

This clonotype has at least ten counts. The CDR3 DNA follows: TGTGCCAGCAGCCAAGATCTGTCGGACAGGGGGCAGAACATTCAGTACTTC. Amino acids: CASSQDLSDRGQNIQYF. The genes are TRBV14 and TRBJ2-4, with TRBD1 matching 11 bases. Germline loops: CDR1 SGHDN, CDR2 FVKESK. The CDR3 runs to 17 residues. Unmatched junction bases numbered 8, after V lost 0 bases and J lost 7 bases. The full variable domain, in which reference TRBV14 and TRBJ2-4 provide the parts outside the CDR3, is EAGVTQFPSHSVIEKGQTVTLRCDPISGHDNLYWYRRVMGKEIKFLLHFVKESKQDESGMPNNRFLAERTGGTYSTLKVQPAELEDSGVYFCASSQDLSDRGQNIQYFGAGTRLSVL.

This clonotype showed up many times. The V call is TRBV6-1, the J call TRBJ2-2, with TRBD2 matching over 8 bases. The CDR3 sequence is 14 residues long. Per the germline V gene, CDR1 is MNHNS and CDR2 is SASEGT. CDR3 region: CASRLARFTGELFF. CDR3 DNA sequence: TGTGCTTCCAGACTAGCGAGATTCACCGGGGAGCTGTTTTTT.

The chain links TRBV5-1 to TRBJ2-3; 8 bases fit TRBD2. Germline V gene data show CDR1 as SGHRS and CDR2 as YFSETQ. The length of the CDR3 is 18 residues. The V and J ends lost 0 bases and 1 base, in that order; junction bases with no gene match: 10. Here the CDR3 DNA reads TGCGCCAGCAGCTTGGAAGTTTTGGGAGCGGGGGGCACAGATACGCAGTATTTT. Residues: CASSLEVLGAGGTDTQYF.

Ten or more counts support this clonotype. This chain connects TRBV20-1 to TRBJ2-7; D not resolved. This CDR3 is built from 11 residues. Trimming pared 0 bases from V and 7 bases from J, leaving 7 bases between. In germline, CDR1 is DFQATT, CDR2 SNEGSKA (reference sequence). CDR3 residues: CSARDGSEQYF. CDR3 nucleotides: TGCAGTGCTAGAGATGGAAGTGAGCAGTACTTC.

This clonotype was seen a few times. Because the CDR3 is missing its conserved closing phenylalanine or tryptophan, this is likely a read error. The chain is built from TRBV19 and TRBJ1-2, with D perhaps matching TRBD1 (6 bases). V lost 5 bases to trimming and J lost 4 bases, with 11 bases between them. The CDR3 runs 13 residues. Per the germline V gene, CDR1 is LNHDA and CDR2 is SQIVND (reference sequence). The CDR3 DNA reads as TGTGCCAGTAGTCTCGGACAGTCCTATGGCTACACCTTG. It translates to CASSLGQSYGYTL.

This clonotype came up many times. CDR3 protein: CASSKLPAGTYEQYF. The CDR3 DNA follows: TGTGCCAGCAGTAAACTCCCAGCGGGAACCTACGAGCAGTACTTC. This chain links TRBV6-2 or TRBV6-3 with TRBJ2-7, with 7 bases fitting TRBD2. CDR1 MNHEY and CDR2 SVGEGT come from the germline V gene. The CDR3 is 15 amino acids. V was pared by 5 bases and J by 2 bases, with 9 bases of the junction left unmatched.